The rows below give T cell receptor beta chains drawn from one sample of a study of blood T cells in healthy people across ages. TCRdb ran MiXCR on the 5' RACE reads and lists one entry per CDR3 protein. This sample has hundreds of thousands of distinct CDR3 sequences; less than 35% occur once, and the top ten carry approximately 15%. Sequenced input: blood. The receptors shown here come from an elderly woman in good health. CDR3s include the opening cysteine and the closing phenylalanine or tryptophan. The D gene is left open where the match is weak. A row's size may be missing; if present it is once, few, many or a size class.

size: many
V: TRBV6-2/TRBV6-3
J: TRBJ1-2
D: TRBD1
CDR3: CASKEPGGSYGYTF
DNA: TGTGCCAGCAAGGAGCCAGGGGGCAGCTATGGCTACACCTTC

size: NA
V: TRBV12-3/TRBV12-4
J: TRBJ1-2
D: NA
CDR3: CASRSTGPGYTF
DNA: TGTGCCAGCAGATCCACGGGTCCCGGCTACACCTTC

size: NA
V: TRBV12-3/TRBV12-4
J: TRBJ2-1
D: TRBD1
CDR3: CASSLTGANSERFF
DNA: TGTGCCAGCAGTTTAACAGGGGCGAACAGTGAGCGGTTCTTC

size: many
V: TRBV2
J: TRBJ2-1
D: NA
CDR3: CASSGQGGNEQFF
DNA: TGTGCCAGCAGTGGGCAGGGGGGAAATGAGCAGTTCTTC

size: many
V: TRBV7-2
J: TRBJ2-4
D: NA
CDR3: CASSLVGLALAKNIQYF
DNA: TGTGCCAGCAGCTTAGTGGGGTTAGCCCTAGCCAAAAACATTCAGTACTTC

size: NA
V: TRBV20-1
J: TRBJ2-1
D: TRBD2
CDR3: CSAILAGGTLVYEQFF
DNA: TGCAGTGCGATACTAGCGGGGGGGACACTCGTCTATGAGCAGTTCTTC

size: many
V: TRBV6-5
J: TRBJ2-1
D: TRBD2
CDR3: CASSLAGGRSEQFF
DNA: TGTGCCAGCAGTTTAGCGGGGGGGCGCTCTGAGCAGTTCTTC

size: many
V: TRBV14
J: TRBJ2-1
D: TRBD2
CDR3: CASSRGLANHNEQFF
DNA: TGTGCCAGCAGCCGGGGACTAGCGAATCACAATGAGCAGTTCTTC

size: many
V: TRBV9
J: TRBJ2-5
D: NA
CDR3: CASSVGQSQETQYF
DNA: TGTGCCAGCAGCGTAGGACAGTCCCAAGAGACCCAGTACTTC

size: many
V: TRBV7-2
J: TRBJ2-7
D: NA
CDR3: CASSQDYMAGEQYF
DNA: TGTGCCAGCAGCCAAGACTACATGGCGGGGGAGCAGTACTTC

size: NA
V: TRBV14
J: TRBJ2-1
D: NA
CDR3: CASSQMKGDEQFF
DNA: TGTGCCAGCAGCCAAATGAAGGGGGATGAGCAGTTCTTC

size: many
V: TRBV18
J: TRBJ2-5
D: NA
CDR3: CASSPLAEETQYF
DNA: TGTGCCAGCTCACCTTTAGCCGAAGAGACCCAGTACTTC

size: NA
V: TRBV11-2
J: TRBJ2-7
D: NA
CDR3: CASSFQGFEQYF
DNA: TGTGCCAGCAGCTTCCAGGGTTTTGAGCAGTACTTC

size: NA
V: TRBV5-1
J: TRBJ2-1
D: TRBD1
CDR3: CASSYEGQGFHNEQFF
DNA: TGCGCCAGCAGCTACGAGGGACAGGGTTTTCACAATGAGCAGTTCTTC

size: NA
V: TRBV7-9
J: TRBJ1-4
D: TRBD1
CDR3: CASSPRDRAANEKLFF
DNA: TGTGCCAGCAGCCCTCGGGACAGGGCGGCTAATGAAAAACTGTTTTTT

size: NA
V: TRBV12-3/TRBV12-4
J: TRBJ1-1
D: NA
CDR3: CASSMQLGTEAFF
DNA: TGTGCCAGCAGTATGCAACTGGGGACTGAAGCTTTCTTT

size: few
V: TRBV6-6
J: TRBJ1-3
D: NA
CDR3: CASSPWVRNTIYF
DNA: TGTGCCAGCAGCCCCTGGGTTCGGAACACCATATATTTT

size: NA
V: TRBV6-5
J: TRBJ2-1
D: NA
CDR3: CASSYSRLTTNELFF
DNA: TGTGCCAGCAGTTACTCAAGGCTCACCACTAATGAGCTGTTCTTC

size: many
V: TRBV6-2/TRBV6-3
J: TRBJ1-1
D: NA
CDR3: CASSYSSGIPWRAFF
DNA: TGTGCCAGCAGTTACTCGAGCGGGATCCCCTGGCGAGCTTTCTTT

size: many
V: TRBV20-1
J: TRBJ2-5
D: NA
CDR3: CSARRVGRYQETQYF
DNA: TGCAGTGCTCGCCGGGTCGGGCGGTACCAAGAGACCCAGTACTTC

size: many
V: TRBV11-2
J: TRBJ2-3
D: NA
CDR3: CASSLDRERGNTQYF
DNA: TGTGCCAGCAGCTTAGATCGGGAAAGGGGGAATACGCAGTATTTT

size: many
V: TRBV4-3
J: TRBJ2-5
D: TRBD1
CDR3: CASSQARDRGRLKQETQYF
DNA: TGCGCCAGCAGCCAAGCCCGGGACAGGGGGCGCCTAAAACAAGAGACCCAGTACTTC

size: few
V: TRBV14
J: TRBJ2-5
D: NA
CDR3: CASSRRVAVSQETQYF
DNA: TGTGCCAGCAGCCGTCGGGTAGCGGTATCCCAAGAGACCCAGTACTTC

size: NA
V: TRBV20-1
J: TRBJ1-1
D: NA
CDR3: CSASGDTNTDAFF
DNA: TGCAGTGCTAGTGGGGACACGAACACTGACGCTTTCTTT

size: many
V: TRBV6-5
J: TRBJ1-3
D: NA
CDR3: CASSPSGSGNTIYF
DNA: TGTGCCAGCAGTCCGTCAGGATCCGGAAACACCATATATTTT

size: NA
V: TRBV5-4
J: TRBJ1-2
D: TRBD1
CDR3: CASSSSGTAHGYTF
DNA: TGTGCCAGCAGCTCCTCCGGGACAGCACATGGCTACACCTTC